These T cell receptor beta chains were read from a single sample in a study of response to subunit inactivated influenza vaccine. Using its own MiXCR run on the RT-PCR reads, TCRdb lists one record per CDR3 protein. Of around 540,000 distinct CDR3 sequences listed, about an eighth are singletons. The input for sequencing was PBMCs from blood, taken on the day of vaccination. Receptors were obtained from a man in his fifties who received an inactivated influenza vaccine. Both conserved end residues are part of each CDR3. Size is omitted from some rows. Given values are once, few, many or a class for expanded clones.

length	J	size	V	CDR3
13	TRBJ2-1	.	TRBV25-1	CASSHRAGAEQFF
18	TRBJ2-3	.	TRBV5-1	CASGYPGTSGGATDTQYF
15	TRBJ2-7	.	TRBV5-5	CASSSQGSLSYEQYF
12	TRBJ2-7	many	TRBV20-1	CSARARGDEQYF
15	TRBJ2-5	.	TRBV28	CASSLFGERGETQYF
13	TRBJ2-3	.	TRBV15	CATRSGSTDTQYF
16	TRBJ2-7	.	TRBV12-3/TRBV12-4	CASRPRDRTGSYEQYF
14	TRBJ2-2	.	TRBV28	CASRAGGPTGELFF
13	TRBJ2-4	few	TRBV11-2	CASSFQIGQAQYF
15	TRBJ2-7	many	TRBV12-3/TRBV12-4	CASSLGTGMSYEQYF
15	TRBJ2-1	few	TRBV19	CASSMTTWGSGEQFF